This TCR beta chain derives from a study of T cell changes during pregnancy in multiple sclerosis. The length of the CDR3 is 15 residues. Per the germline V gene, CDR1 is SGHRS and CDR2 is YFSETQ. The ends were cut back, 2 bases at V and 1 base at J, with 9 bases in the middle. Measured with immunoSEQ multiplex PCR; TCRdb has only the in-frame clones, and not every one. The profile shows 35,000 to 55,000 clones, 89% of them singletons. The sample in question was CD4+ T cells from peripheral blood mononuclear cells, obtained after pregnancy. This sequence was found in a female donor with multiple sclerosis, enrolled in a pregnancy study. The chain carries TRBV5-1 and TRBJ2-2, with D maybe TRBD1 (5 bases). CDR3 protein: CASSLGAGNTGELFF. CDR3 sequence (DNA): TGCGCCAGCAGCTTAGGGGCAGGGAACACCGGGGAGCTGTTTTTT.